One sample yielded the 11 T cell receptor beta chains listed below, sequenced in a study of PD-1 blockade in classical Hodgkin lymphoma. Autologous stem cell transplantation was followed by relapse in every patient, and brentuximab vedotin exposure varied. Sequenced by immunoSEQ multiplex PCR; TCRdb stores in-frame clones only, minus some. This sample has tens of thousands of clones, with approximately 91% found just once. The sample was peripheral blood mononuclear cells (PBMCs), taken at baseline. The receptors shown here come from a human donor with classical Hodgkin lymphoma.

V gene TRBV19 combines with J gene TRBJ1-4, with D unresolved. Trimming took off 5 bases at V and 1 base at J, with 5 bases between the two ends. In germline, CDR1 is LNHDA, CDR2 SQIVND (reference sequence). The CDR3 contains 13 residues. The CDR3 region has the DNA TGTGCCAGTAGTGCCGGAACTAATGAAAAACTGTTTTTT. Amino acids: CASSAGTNEKLFF.

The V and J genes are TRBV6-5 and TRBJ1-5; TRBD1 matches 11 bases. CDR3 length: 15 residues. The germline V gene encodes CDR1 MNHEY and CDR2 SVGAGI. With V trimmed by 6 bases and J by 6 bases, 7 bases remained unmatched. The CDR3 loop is CASSPRTGGGQPQHF. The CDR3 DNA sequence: TGTGCCAGCAGCCCCCGGACAGGGGGCGGTCAGCCCCAGCATTTT.

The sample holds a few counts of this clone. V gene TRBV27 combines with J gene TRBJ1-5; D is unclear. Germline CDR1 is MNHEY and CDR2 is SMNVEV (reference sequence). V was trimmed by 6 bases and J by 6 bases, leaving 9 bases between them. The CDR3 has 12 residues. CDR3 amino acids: CASSTQGQPQHF. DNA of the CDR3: TGTGCCAGCAGCACTCAAGGTCAGCCCCAGCATTTT.

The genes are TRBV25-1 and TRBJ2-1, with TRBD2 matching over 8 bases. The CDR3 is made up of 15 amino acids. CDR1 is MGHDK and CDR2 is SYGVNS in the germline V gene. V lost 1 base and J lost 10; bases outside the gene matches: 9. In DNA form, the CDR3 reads TGTGCCAGCAGTGAATTGCCAGCGGGAGTTGGGGAGCAGTTCTTC. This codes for CASSELPAGVGEQFF.

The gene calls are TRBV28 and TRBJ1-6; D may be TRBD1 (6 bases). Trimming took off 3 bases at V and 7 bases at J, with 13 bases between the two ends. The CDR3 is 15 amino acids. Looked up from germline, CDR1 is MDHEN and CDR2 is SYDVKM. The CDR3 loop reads CASSFMAGENSPLHF. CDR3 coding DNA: TGTGCCAGCAGTTTCATGGCAGGGGAGAATTCACCCCTCCACTTT.

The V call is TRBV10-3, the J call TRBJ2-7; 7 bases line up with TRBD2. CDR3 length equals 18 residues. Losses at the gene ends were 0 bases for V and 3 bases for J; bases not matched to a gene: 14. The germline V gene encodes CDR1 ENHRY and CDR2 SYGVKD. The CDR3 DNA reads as TGTGCCATCAGTGAGTCGATGGGGCGGGAGTCCCTCGGCTACGAGCAGTACTTC. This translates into CAISESMGRESLGYEQYF.

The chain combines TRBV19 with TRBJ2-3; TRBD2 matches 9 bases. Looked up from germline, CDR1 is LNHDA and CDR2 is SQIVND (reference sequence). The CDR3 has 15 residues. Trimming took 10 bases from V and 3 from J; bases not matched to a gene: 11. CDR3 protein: CATRRAGGHTDTQYF. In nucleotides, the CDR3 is TGTGCCACCCGAAGGGCGGGGGGGCATACAGATACGCAGTATTTT. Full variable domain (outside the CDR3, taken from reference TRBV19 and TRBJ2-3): DGGITQSPKYLFRKEGQNVTLSCEQNLNHDAMYWYRQDPGQGLRLIYYSQIVNDFQKGDIAEGYSVSREKKESFPLTVTSAQKNPTAFYLCATRRAGGHTDTQYFGPGTRLTVL.

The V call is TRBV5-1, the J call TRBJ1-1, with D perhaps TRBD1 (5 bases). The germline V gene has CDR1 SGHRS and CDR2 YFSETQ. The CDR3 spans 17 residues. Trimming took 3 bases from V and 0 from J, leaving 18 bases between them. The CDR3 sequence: CASSWGGARGMNTEAFF. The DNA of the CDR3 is TGCGCCAGCAGCTGGGGTGGGGCCCGGGGCATGAACACTGAAGCTTTCTTT.

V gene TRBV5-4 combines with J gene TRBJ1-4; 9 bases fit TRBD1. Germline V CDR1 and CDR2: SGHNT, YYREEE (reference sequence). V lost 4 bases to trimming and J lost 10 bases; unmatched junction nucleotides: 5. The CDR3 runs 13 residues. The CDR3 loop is CASSNTGGGKLFF. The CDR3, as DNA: TGTGCCAGCAGCAACACAGGGGGCGGAAAACTGTTTTTT.

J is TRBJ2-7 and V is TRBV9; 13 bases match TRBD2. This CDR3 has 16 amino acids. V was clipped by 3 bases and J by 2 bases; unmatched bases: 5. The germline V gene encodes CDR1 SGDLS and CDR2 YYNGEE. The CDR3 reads CASSATSGRTAYEQYF. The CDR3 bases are TGTGCCAGCAGCGCGACTAGCGGGAGGACCGCCTACGAGCAGTACTTC.

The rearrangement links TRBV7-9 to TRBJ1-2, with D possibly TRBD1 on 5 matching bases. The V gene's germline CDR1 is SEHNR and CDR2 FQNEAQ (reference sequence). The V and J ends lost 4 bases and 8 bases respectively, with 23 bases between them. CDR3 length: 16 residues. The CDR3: CASSSVSGSGLMGYTF. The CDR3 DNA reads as TGTGCCAGCAGCTCCGTTTCAGGGTCTGGGTTAATGGGCTACACCTTC.